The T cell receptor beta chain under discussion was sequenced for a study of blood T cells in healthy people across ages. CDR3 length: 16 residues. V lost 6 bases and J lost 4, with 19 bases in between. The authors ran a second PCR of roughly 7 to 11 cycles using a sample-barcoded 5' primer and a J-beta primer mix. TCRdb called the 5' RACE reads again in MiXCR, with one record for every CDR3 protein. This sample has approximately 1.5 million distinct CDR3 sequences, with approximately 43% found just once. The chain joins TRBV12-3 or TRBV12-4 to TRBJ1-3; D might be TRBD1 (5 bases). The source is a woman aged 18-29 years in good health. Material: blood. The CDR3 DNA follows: TGTGCCAGCAGCACGCGTAGGACAACCTCCGGAAACACCATATATTTT. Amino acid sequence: CASSTRRTTSGNTIYF.